These 27 T cell receptor beta chains came from one sample sequenced in a study of cytomegalovirus exposure and HLA in healthy donors. The PCR employed 60 Vbeta primers together with 13 Jbeta primers. The protocol was immunoSEQ multiplex PCR, while the TCRdb copy is restricted to in-frame clones and leaves out a portion. The table shows 60,000 to 70,000 clones, with roughly 70% occurring only once. Sequenced material: PBMCs. All receptors come from a man between 45 and 60 years old in good health and CMV-seropositive.

The chain combines TRBV5-1 with TRBJ1-4, with TRBD1 matching over 8 bases. The CDR3 totals 16 residues. Germline values: CDR1 SGHRS, CDR2 YFSETQ. The V gene end was trimmed by 4 bases and the J gene end by 4 bases; junction bases not matched to a gene: 9. CDR3 region: CASSSTGGQDNEKLFF. In nucleotides, the CDR3 is TGCGCCAGCAGCAGTACAGGGGGACAGGATAATGAAAAACTGTTTTTT. Full variable domain (remainder filled in from reference TRBV5-1 and TRBJ1-4): KAGVTQTPRYLIKTRGQQVTLSCSPISGHRSVSWYQQTPGQGLQFLFEYFSETQRNKGNFPGRFSGRQFSNSRSEMNVSTLELGDSALYLCASSSTGGQDNEKLFFGSGTQLSVL.

The V and J genes are TRBV7-2 and TRBJ2-5, with D unclear. Germline V CDR1 and CDR2: SGHTA, FQGNSA. The CDR3 sequence is 14 residues long. Deletions cut 1 base from V and 3 bases from J, with 9 bases between. The CDR3 DNA sequence: TGTGCCAGCAGCTTAGTGGGCAACGAAGAGACCCAGTACTTC. It yields the protein CASSLVGNEETQYF.

V is TRBV30 and J is TRBJ1-5; D ambiguous. CDR1 is GTSNPN, CDR2 SVGIG, per germline (reference sequence). The V and J ends lost 4 bases and 2 bases respectively, with 15 bases between them. The CDR3 length is 15 residues. CDR3 DNA: TGTGCCTGGAATCGGAGAGGGATGGGCAATCAGCCCCAGCATTTT. Protein product: CAWNRRGMGNQPQHF.

The genes are TRBV2 and TRBJ1-2; D uncertain. CDR3 length equals 13 residues. Germline V gene sequence: CDR1 SNHLY, CDR2 FYNNEI. The V end lost 4 bases, the J end lost 1 base, and 7 bases lay between the germline ends. The chain's CDR3 is CASSGRVNYGYTF. DNA for the CDR3: TGTGCCAGCAGTGGGAGGGTTAACTATGGCTACACCTTC. The whole variable domain, remainder taken from reference TRBV2 and TRBJ1-2, is EPEVTQTPSHQVTQMGQEVILRCVPISNHLYFYWYRQILGQKVEFLVSFYNNEISEKSEIFDDQFSVERPDGSNFTLKIRSTKLEDSAMYFCASSGRVNYGYTFGSGTRLTVV.

The V call is TRBV30, the J call TRBJ1-1, with 7 bases identical to TRBD1. The V gene's germline CDR1 is GTSNPN and CDR2 SVGIG (reference sequence). The ends lost 3 bases at V and 4 bases at J; junction bases unmatched: 2. The CDR3 runs 12 residues. Written as DNA, the CDR3 is TGTGCCTGGAGCCAGGGGGGCACTGAAGCTTTCTTT. It specifies CAWSQGGTEAFF.

This clone has more than one count but fewer than ten. The V gene is TRBV7-9, the J gene TRBJ2-3; D is perhaps TRBD2 (5 bases). This CDR3 is built from 15 residues. Germline assignment: CDR1 SEHNR and CDR2 FQNEAQ (reference sequence). The V end lost 3 bases, the J end lost 4 bases, and 14 bases lay between the germline ends. The CDR3 loop reads CASSFSIRRPDTQYF. CDR3 coding DNA: TGTGCCAGCAGCTTTTCAATCAGGAGGCCAGATACGCAGTATTTT.

The gene calls are TRBV7-6 and TRBJ2-1; a weak D match, TRBD1 (6 bases). V was pared by 5 bases and J by 8 bases, with 19 bases between. Germline-derived CDR1 and CDR2 are SGHVS and FNYEAQ. The CDR3 is made up of 15 amino acids. CDR3 amino acids: CASSLNLAGGDEQFF. In nucleotides, the CDR3 is TGTGCCAGCAGCCTGAACCTAGCTGGGGGCGATGAGCAGTTCTTC.

The rearrangement links TRBV7-2 to TRBJ1-4, with D possibly being TRBD1 (5 bases). V was cut by 2 bases and J by 8 bases, with 12 bases left in between. Germline CDR1 reads SGHTA; CDR2 reads FQGNSA. The CDR3 has 14 amino acids. CDR3 in DNA: TGTGCCAGCAGCTTAAACCAGGGAGGCGAAAAACTGTTTTTT. Its protein is CASSLNQGGEKLFF.

The chain employs TRBV6-5 and TRBJ1-6; maybe TRBD1 (6 bases). The V end was cut by 5 bases, the J end by 7 bases, with 9 bases between. The CDR3 loop spans 13 amino acids. Germline V gives CDR1 MNHEY, CDR2 SVGAGI. The CDR3: CASSEGGNSPLHF. CDR3 DNA: TGTGCCAGCAGTGAGGGGGGGAATTCACCCCTCCACTTT.

CDR3 amino acids: CASTPGPRGGYTF. CDR3 DNA sequence: TGTGCCAGCACCCCCGGACCCCGGGGAGGCTACACCTTC. The chain has TRBV2 and TRBJ1-2; no firm D call. From germline, CDR1 is SNHLY and CDR2 FYNNEI. V lost 7 bases to trimming and J lost 8 bases, with 17 bases between them. This CDR3 is 13 amino acids long.

This rearrangement joins TRBV6-1 to TRBJ2-2; a weak D match, TRBD2 (6 bases). The CDR3 runs 15 residues. Trimming took off 2 bases at V and 7 bases at J, with 14 bases between the two ends. Germline CDR1 and CDR2: MNHNS and SASEGT. CDR3 sequence: CASSELVLGGGELFF. In nucleotides, the CDR3 is TGTGCCAGCAGTGAACTCGTCTTGGGGGGCGGGGAGCTGTTTTTT.

The chain recombines TRBV2 with TRBJ2-5, with 11 nucleotides matching TRBD2. The trim removed 4 bases at V and 1 base at J, leaving 2 bases unmatched. Per germline, CDR1 SNHLY and CDR2 FYNNEI. The CDR3 covers 15 residues. The CDR3 reads CASSGLAGLQETQYF. The CDR3 DNA is TGTGCCAGCAGTGGACTAGCGGGACTCCAAGAGACCCAGTACTTC. Drawing the rest from reference TRBV2 and TRBJ2-5, the complete variable domain is EPEVTQTPSHQVTQMGQEVILRCVPISNHLYFYWYRQILGQKVEFLVSFYNNEISEKSEIFDDQFSVERPDGSNFTLKIRSTKLEDSAMYFCASSGLAGLQETQYFGPGTRLLVL.

The CDR3, as DNA: TGTGCCACAGCGGACAGGAGCAATCAGCCCCAGCATTTT. It specifies CATADRSNQPQHF. V gene TRBV28 combines with J gene TRBJ1-5; 7 bases are a match to TRBD1. Germline CDR1 and CDR2: MDHEN and SYDVKM. Trimming took 10 bases from V and 1 from J; bases not matched to a gene: 4. The CDR3 covers 13 residues.

In this sample, this clone turned up a few times. The rearrangement uses TRBV7-9 and TRBJ2-7; 7 bases agree with TRBD1. The CDR3 is 12 residues long. The V and J ends lost 6 bases and 7 bases, in that order; junction bases with no gene match: 6. Germline V CDR1 and CDR2: SEHNR, FQNEAQ (reference sequence). In DNA form, the CDR3 reads TGTGCCAGCAGTAGACAGGGCAGAGAGCAGTACTTC. Encoded protein: CASSRQGREQYF. Looking up the rest from reference TRBV7-9 and TRBJ2-7 gives the full variable domain: DTGVSQNPRHKITKRGQNVTFRCDPISEHNRLYWYRQTLGQGPEFLTYFQNEAQLEKSRLLSDRFSAERPKGSFSTLEIQRTEQGDSAMYLCASSRQGREQYFGPGTRLTVT.

V is TRBV5-4 and J is TRBJ2-7, with TRBD2 matching 10 bases. This CDR3 spans 15 amino acids. After removal of 4 bases from V and 1 base from J, the junction contained 5 bases not matched to a gene. Germline CDR1 is SGHNT and CDR2 is YYREEE (reference sequence). The CDR3 region has the DNA TGTGCCAGCAGCCCGCGGACTAGCGGTTCCTACGAGCAGTACTTC. It yields the protein CASSPRTSGSYEQYF. The variable domain in full, completed from reference TRBV5-4 and TRBJ2-7, reads ETGVTQSPTHLIKTRGQQVTLRCSSQSGHNTVSWYQQALGQGPQFIFQYYREEENGRGNFPPRFSGLQFPNYSSELNVNALELDDSALYLCASSPRTSGSYEQYFGPGTRLTVT.

This chain links TRBV15 with TRBJ2-2; 9 bases line up with TRBD2. The CDR3 is 16 amino acids. With 0 bases clipped from V and 1 base from J, the junction kept 0 bases outside the gene matches. The germline V gene encodes CDR1 LNHNV and CDR2 YYDKDF (reference sequence). CDR3 residues: CATSRELAGNTGELFF. As DNA, the CDR3 is TGTGCCACCAGCAGAGAACTAGCGGGGAACACCGGGGAGCTGTTTTTT.

V and J are TRBV7-9 and TRBJ2-1; no clear D. Germline V lookup: CDR1 SEHNR, CDR2 FQNEAQ (reference sequence). This CDR3 region has 13 residues. Trimming removed 5 bases at V and 6 bases at J, with 11 bases between. The CDR3 here is CASSRANGNEQFF. CDR3 DNA: TGTGCCAGCAGCCGTGCGAACGGCAATGAGCAGTTCTTC.

The chain uses TRBV19 and TRBJ2-7; 7 bases are shared with TRBD2. CDR1 LNHDA and CDR2 SQIVND come from the germline V gene (reference sequence). Trimming removed 2 bases from V and 3 bases from J; junction bases left unmatched: 10. The CDR3 extends over 16 amino acids. The CDR3 bases are TGTGCCAGTAGTATAATTTCGGGCGGGGGAAACTACGAGCAGTACTTC. Its protein product is CASSIISGGGNYEQYF.

The chain recombines TRBV29-1 with TRBJ2-5, with D tentatively TRBD2 (6 bases). This CDR3 has 11 residues. Germline CDR1 is SQVTM and CDR2 is ANQGSEA. With 2 bases removed from V and 9 bases from J, the gap between germline ends came to 10 bases. CDR3 in amino acids: CSVEWGDAQYF. CDR3 nucleotides: TGCAGCGTTGAATGGGGGGACGCCCAGTACTTC.

The chain combines TRBV7-9 with TRBJ2-7; D possibly corresponds to TRBD1 (6 bases). The CDR3 is 16 amino acids. V lost 6 bases, J lost 5 bases, and 23 bases lay in between. Looked up from germline, CDR1 is SEHNR and CDR2 is FQNEAQ (reference sequence). The CDR3 nucleotides read TGTGCCAGCAGTTTGGGGGTTGGGGGCGATTCCCACGAGCAGTACTTC. Its translation is CASSLGVGGDSHEQYF. Filled out from reference TRBV7-9 and TRBJ2-7, the complete variable domain reads DTGVSQNPRHKITKRGQNVTFRCDPISEHNRLYWYRQTLGQGPEFLTYFQNEAQLEKSRLLSDRFSAERPKGSFSTLEIQRTEQGDSAMYLCASSLGVGGDSHEQYFGPGTRLTVT.

The CDR3 DNA sequence: TGTGCCAGCAGCTCCGCAGGGGCGCCCAGGGGCACTGAAGCTTTCTTT. It codes for CASSSAGAPRGTEAFF. V and J are TRBV11-2 and TRBJ1-1; D may be TRBD1 (6 bases). Deletions cut 4 bases from V and 4 bases from J, with 19 bases between. The CDR3 consists of 16 residues. Per germline, CDR1 SGHAT and CDR2 FQNNGV.

This clone was counted a few times. The CDR3 spells CASSLLQGASNGYTF. Written as DNA, the CDR3 is TGTGCCAGCAGCCTCCTACAGGGGGCTTCGAATGGCTACACCTTC. V is TRBV6-1 and J is TRBJ1-2; 9 bases align to TRBD1. V was pared by 6 bases and J by 6 bases, with 11 bases of the junction left unmatched. Looked up from germline, CDR1 is MNHNS and CDR2 is SASEGT. The CDR3 consists of 15 residues.

This clone was counted once. The chain combines TRBV7-2 with TRBJ2-3; perhaps TRBD2 as D (5 bases). CDR3 size: 15 residues. The ends were cut back, 4 bases at V and 6 bases at J, with 17 bases in the middle. Germline-derived CDR1 and CDR2 are SGHTA and FQGNSA. Here the CDR3 reads CASSSGGEGWDTQYF. CDR3 bases: TGTGCCAGCAGCTCCGGTGGAGAGGGTTGGGATACGCAGTATTTT.

The rearrangement joins TRBV5-6 to TRBJ1-4; 7 bases agree with TRBD1. With 3 bases clipped from V and 4 bases from J, the junction kept 3 bases outside the gene matches. Germline CDR1 is SGHDT and CDR2 is YYEEEE. The CDR3 is made up of 14 amino acids. CDR3 bases: TGTGCCAGCAGCTACCGACAGGGTAATGAAAAACTGTTTTTT. Protein product: CASSYRQGNEKLFF.

This clone came up a few times. The V gene is TRBV6-5, the J gene TRBJ2-3; D not resolved. Between the trimmed V and J ends, which lost 6 bases and 6 bases, there was a span of 13 bases. The CDR3 is 13 amino acids. Germline V gene lookup returns CDR1 MNHEY and CDR2 SVGAGI. In DNA form, the CDR3 reads TGTGCCAGCAGACACGGGTTCAGCGATACGCAGTATTTT. This encodes CASRHGFSDTQYF.

The rearrangement links TRBV14 to TRBJ2-1; D is perhaps TRBD2 (6 bases). CDR1 SGHDN and CDR2 FVKESK come from the germline V gene. This CDR3 has 16 amino acids. The V end lost 4 bases, the J end lost 0 bases, and 13 bases lay between the germline ends. The CDR3 region has the DNA TGTGCCAGCAGCCTATGGGGGACTCTCTCCTACAATGAGCAGTTCTTC. It yields the protein CASSLWGTLSYNEQFF.

In this sample, this clone turned up many times. A far larger clone is off by one base, so a read error is likely. V usage is TRBV5-4 and J usage is TRBJ2-1; perhaps TRBD1 as D (5 bases). The germline CDR1 and CDR2 sequences are SGHNT and YYREEE (reference sequence). This CDR3 contains 10 residues. Written as DNA, the CDR3 is TGTACCAAGACACAGGATGAGCAGTTCTTC. Translated: CTKTQDEQFF.